The 15 T cell receptor beta chains below come from one sample, sequenced in a study of blood T cell repertoires in COVID-19. The repertoire was sequenced with immunoSEQ multiplex PCR; TCRdb's copy has only in-frame clones and lacks some. The table lists about 150,000 clones, almost 85% of them singletons. The sample comprised peripheral blood. The receptors come from a human donor with acute or convalescent COVID-19. The donor label of this sample is uncertain.

J is TRBJ2-7 and V is TRBV4-1, with a tentative D call TRBD1 (5 bases). From germline, CDR1 is MGHRA and CDR2 YSYEKL. The length of the CDR3 is 17 residues. The germline V and J ends were trimmed by 1 base and 0 bases, with 16 bases remaining between them. CDR3 in amino acids: CASSQAHTLRASYEQYF. Written as DNA, the CDR3 is TGCGCCAGCAGCCAAGCTCACACGCTCAGGGCCTCCTACGAGCAGTACTTC.

The rearrangement links TRBV9 to TRBJ1-3; no clear D gene. Germline values: CDR1 SGDLS, CDR2 YYNGEE. V lost 3 bases and J lost 4, with 17 bases in between. This CDR3 contains 16 residues. CDR3 in DNA: TGTGCCAGCAGCGCTTGGGCCATCGGAAGGGGAAACACCATATATTTT. As protein: CASSAWAIGRGNTIYF.

The chain is built from TRBV5-1 and TRBJ2-7; D might be TRBD1 (7 bases). Trimming cost V 1 base and J 5 bases, with 13 bases left between them. This CDR3 comprises 14 residues. Per germline, CDR1 SGHRS and CDR2 YFSETQ. CDR3: CASSLSGGTHEQYF. CDR3 coding DNA: TGCGCCAGCAGCTTGTCAGGGGGGACCCACGAGCAGTACTTC.

The chain recombines TRBV19 with TRBJ1-1; D unclear. V lost 4 bases and J 3 bases, leaving 12 bases between the germline ends. The CDR3 runs to 14 residues. Germline lookup yields CDR1 LNHDA and CDR2 SQIVND (reference sequence). Here the CDR3 reads CASSSAVRDTEAFF. DNA of the CDR3: TGTGCCAGTAGTAGTGCGGTACGGGACACTGAAGCTTTCTTT.

The gene calls are TRBV6-6 and TRBJ1-5, with a weak D call TRBD1 (5 bases). Trimming cost V 2 bases and J 2 bases, with 10 bases left between them. CDR1 is MNHNY and CDR2 is SVGAGI in the germline V gene (reference sequence). CDR3 length: 15 residues. CDR3 DNA: TGTGCCAGCAGTTACCGCGGGGGGGGCAATCAGCCCCAGCATTTT. Translating gives CASSYRGGGNQPQHF.

This rearrangement joins TRBV5-1 to TRBJ1-1; D unresolved. Trimming took off 0 bases at V and 0 bases at J, with 12 bases between the two ends. The germline V gene has CDR1 SGHRS and CDR2 YFSETQ. This CDR3 is built from 16 residues. The CDR3 DNA is TGCGCCAGCAGCTTGGGTTCAACGAACATGAACACTGAAGCTTTCTTT. Its translation is CASSLGSTNMNTEAFF. The full variable domain, with the rest looked up from reference TRBV5-1 and TRBJ1-1, is KAGVTQTPRYLIKTRGQQVTLSCSPISGHRSVSWYQQTPGQGLQFLFEYFSETQRNKGNFPGRFSGRQFSNSRSEMNVSTLELGDSALYLCASSLGSTNMNTEAFFGQGTRLTVV.

The chain couples TRBV4-2 to TRBJ2-1; perhaps TRBD2 as D (5 bases). Trimming took 0 bases from V and 10 from J, leaving 10 bases between them. Germline V gives CDR1 LGHNA, CDR2 YNFKEQ. The CDR3 has 13 residues. CDR3 nucleotides: TGTGCCAGCAGCCAAGATGGAGGCAGGGAGCAGTTCTTC. Protein sequence: CASSQDGGREQFF.

The chain employs TRBV3-1 (or the pseudogene TRBV3-2) and TRBJ2-5; perhaps TRBD2 as D (5 bases). Per germline, CDR1 LGHDT and CDR2 YNNKEL (reference sequence). Trimming removed 3 bases at V and 2 bases at J, with 13 bases between. The CDR3 totals 15 residues. CDR3 nucleotide sequence: TGTGCCAGCAGCCATGACACGAGGGCTCAAGAGACCCAGTACTTC. It specifies CASSHDTRAQETQYF.

The rearrangement joins TRBV5-1 to TRBJ2-7, with D unresolved. Trimming took 0 bases from V and 1 from J, leaving 8 bases between them. The CDR3 has 14 amino acids. Germline lookup yields CDR1 SGHRS and CDR2 YFSETQ. CDR3 coding DNA: TGCGCCAGCAGCTTGGCCGAGAGATCCTACGAGCAGTACTTC. Its translation is CASSLAERSYEQYF. The full variable domain, rest sourced from reference TRBV5-1 and TRBJ2-7, is KAGVTQTPRYLIKTRGQQVTLSCSPISGHRSVSWYQQTPGQGLQFLFEYFSETQRNKGNFPGRFSGRQFSNSRSEMNVSTLELGDSALYLCASSLAERSYEQYFGPGTRLTVT.

This rearrangement joins TRBV5-1 to TRBJ1-2; a possible D gene is TRBD1 (6 bases). Germline CDR1 and CDR2: SGHRS and YFSETQ. The CDR3 consists of 15 residues. V was cut by 1 base and J by 1 base, with 11 bases left in between. CDR3 sequence (DNA): TGCGCCAGCAGCTTGTCCGGGACAAATAACTATGGCTACACCTTC. It specifies CASSLSGTNNYGYTF.

This clone was observed a handful of times. Other nucleotide sequences in the sample specify the same CDR3. The chain couples TRBV14 to TRBJ1-1, with no clear D. The V end lost 5 bases, the J end lost 1 base, and 8 bases lay between the germline ends. CDR3 length: 13 amino acids. In germline, CDR1 is SGHDN, CDR2 FVKESK. CDR3: CASSLGRNTEAFF. In nucleotides, the CDR3 is TGTGCCAGCAGCTTAGGGAGGAACACTGAAGCTTTCTTT.

The table lists this clone with a few counts. The J gene is TRBJ1-6, the V gene TRBV19; no reliable D call. The CDR3 has 17 residues. V gave up 3 bases and J gave up 2 bases, with 14 bases separating them. The germline CDR1 and CDR2 sequences are LNHDA and SQIVND (reference sequence). The CDR3 DNA follows: TGTGCCAGTAGTATCGGTAGCCTTCTCACCTATAATTCACCCCTCCACTTT. As protein: CASSIGSLLTYNSPLHF.

The chain employs TRBV5-1 and TRBJ2-7, with 9 bases identical to TRBD1. Germline trimming cut 4 bases from V and 6 bases from J; bases unmatched to any gene: 8. Germline loops: CDR1 SGHRS, CDR2 YFSETQ. CDR3 length: 14 residues. The CDR3 nucleotides read TGCGCCAGCAGCCGCGGGACAGGGCTTGCCGAGCAGTACTTC. Translating gives CASSRGTGLAEQYF.

The rearrangement uses TRBV18 and TRBJ1-2; unclear D gene. CDR1 KGHSH and CDR2 LQKENI come from the germline V gene. The CDR3 loop spans 17 amino acids. V lost 3 bases to trimming and J lost 2 bases, with 19 bases between them. The CDR3: CASSPRRSTSANYGYTF. DNA for the CDR3: TGTGCCAGCTCACCCCGTCGAAGTACCAGCGCCAACTATGGCTACACCTTC.

The chain is built from TRBV12-3 or TRBV12-4 and TRBJ1-1; no clear D. With 5 bases removed from V and 7 bases from J, the gap between germline ends came to 11 bases. This CDR3 region has 12 residues. In DNA form, the CDR3 reads TGTGCCAGCAGTCCCCAGGTGGGTGAAGCTTTCTTT. Protein sequence: CASSPQVGEAFF.